This T cell receptor (beta chain) emerged from a study of blood T cell repertoires in COVID-19. This CDR3 contains 12 residues. V was trimmed by 5 bases and J by 4 bases, leaving 8 bases between them. The germline gives CDR1 SGHTA, CDR2 FQGNSA. The data were produced by immunoSEQ multiplex PCR, yet TCRdb's version contains in-frame clones alone and is incomplete. The sample consists of about 180,000 clones, about 86% of them appearing once. This TCR came from a woman under 40 with active or convalescent COVID-19. Sequencing was carried out using peripheral blood. The V call is TRBV7-2, the J call TRBJ2-5; possible D gene TRBD2, 6 bases. CDR3 DNA: TGTGCCAGCAGCCCCGGGAGAGAGACCCAGTACTTC. Protein product: CASSPGRETQYF.